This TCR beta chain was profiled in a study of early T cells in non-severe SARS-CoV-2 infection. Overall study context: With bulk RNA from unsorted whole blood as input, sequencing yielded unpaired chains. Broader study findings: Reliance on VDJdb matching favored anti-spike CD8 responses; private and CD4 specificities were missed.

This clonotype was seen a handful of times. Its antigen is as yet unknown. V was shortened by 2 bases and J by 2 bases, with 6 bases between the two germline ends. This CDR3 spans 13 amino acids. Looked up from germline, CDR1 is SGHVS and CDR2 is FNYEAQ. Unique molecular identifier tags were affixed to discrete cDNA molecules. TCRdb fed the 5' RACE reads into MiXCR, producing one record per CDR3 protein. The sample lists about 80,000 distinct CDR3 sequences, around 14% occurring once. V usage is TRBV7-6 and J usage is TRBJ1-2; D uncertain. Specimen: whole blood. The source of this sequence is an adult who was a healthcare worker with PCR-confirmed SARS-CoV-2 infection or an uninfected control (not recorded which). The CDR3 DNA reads TGTGCCAGCAGCTTAAAGCAGAACTATGGCTACACCTTC. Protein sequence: CASSLKQNYGYTF.